A single TCR beta chain is shown here with its context. The data were obtained in a study of shared clonotypes between healthy human individuals. The CDR3 extends over 18 amino acids. V shed 5 bases and J shed 6 bases, with 25 bases lying between them. Germline lookup yields CDR1 LNHDA and CDR2 SQIVND (reference sequence). This table comes from immunoSEQ multiplex PCR, and its TCRdb copy is limited to in-frame clones, with some not included. The table has more than 900,000 clones, 75% to 85% seen once; the top ten hold 0.6% to 0.7%. This receptor was taken from a man between 18 and 35 years old in good health. Some clones in this sample may be carry-over from other donors' samples. The sequenced material came from memory CD4+ T cells from PBMCs. Subset meaning: CD45RA-negative fraction. V usage is TRBV19 and J usage is TRBJ2-2; no clear D gene. DNA for the CDR3: TGTGCCAGTAGTTTCCCGGAGTTCGGTAGTTTTCGTTCCGGGGAGCTGTTTTTT. This encodes CASSFPEFGSFRSGELFF.